Presented here are 2 T cell receptor beta chains from one specimen sequenced in a study of T cells in tuberculosis. Sequencing used immunoSEQ multiplex PCR; TCRdb keeps in-frame clones, though not all of them. The profile shows about 25,000 clones, roughly nine tenths of them singletons. The sequencing sample was made of PBMCs. The receptors originated from a donor aged 10-29 years with latent tuberculosis or without tuberculosis infection. Some clones in this sample may be carry-over from other donors' samples.

The chain couples TRBV18 to TRBJ2-3, with TRBD2 matching 10 bases. Looked up from germline, CDR1 is KGHSH and CDR2 is LQKENI. Trimming took 0 bases from V and 5 from J; bases not matched to a gene: 11. This CDR3 has 18 residues. The CDR3 here is CASSPPGITSGMEDTQYF. The CDR3 nucleotides read TGTGCCAGCTCACCACCGGGGATAACTAGCGGGATGGAAGATACGCAGTATTTT.

This clone appeared a single time. The chain carries TRBV7-2 and TRBJ1-4, with 8 positions matching TRBD1. In germline, CDR1 is SGHTA, CDR2 FQGNSA. The V and J ends lost 4 bases and 3 bases, in that order; junction bases with no gene match: 4. The CDR3 runs to 15 residues. The CDR3 DNA follows: TGTGCCAGCAGCTCGACAGGGGCGGCTAATGAAAAACTGTTTTTT. Its translation: CASSSTGAANEKLFF. Full variable domain (missing parts from reference TRBV7-2 and TRBJ1-4): GAGVSQSPSNKVTEKGKDVELRCDPISGHTALYWYRQSLGQGLEFLIYFQGNSAPDKSGLPSDRFSAERTGGSVSTLTIQRTQQEDSAVYLCASSSTGAANEKLFFGSGTQLSVL.